This TCR beta chain was identified in a study of cytomegalovirus exposure and HLA in healthy donors. V lost 3 bases, J lost 5 bases, and 3 bases stayed unmatched. The CDR3 covers 14 residues. Germline V gives CDR1 LGHNA, CDR2 YSLEER. This PCR relied on a set of 60 Vbeta primers and 13 Jbeta primers. The protocol was immunoSEQ multiplex PCR, while the TCRdb copy is restricted to in-frame clones and leaves out a portion. The table shows about 160,000 clones, with about 80% occurring only once. Remarks on this clone: Antigen unknown.

General study results and limits: The study designated roughly 160 TCR beta chains cytomegalovirus-associated. Being indistinguishable, some V segments were excluded, TRBV6-2 and TRBV6-3 among them. It was shown in a later analysis that HLA-associated TCR beta chains were more clonally expanded than other, equally common chains. As immune exposure information, only CMV serostatus was available.

The chain employs TRBV4-3 and TRBJ2-2, with 7 bases aligning to TRBD2. Input material: PBMCs. The sequence came from a man younger than 35 in good health and CMV-seropositive. Here the CDR3 reads CASSQPGGTGELFF. The CDR3 bases are TGCGCCAGCAGCCAGCCGGGGGGAACCGGGGAGCTGTTTTTT.